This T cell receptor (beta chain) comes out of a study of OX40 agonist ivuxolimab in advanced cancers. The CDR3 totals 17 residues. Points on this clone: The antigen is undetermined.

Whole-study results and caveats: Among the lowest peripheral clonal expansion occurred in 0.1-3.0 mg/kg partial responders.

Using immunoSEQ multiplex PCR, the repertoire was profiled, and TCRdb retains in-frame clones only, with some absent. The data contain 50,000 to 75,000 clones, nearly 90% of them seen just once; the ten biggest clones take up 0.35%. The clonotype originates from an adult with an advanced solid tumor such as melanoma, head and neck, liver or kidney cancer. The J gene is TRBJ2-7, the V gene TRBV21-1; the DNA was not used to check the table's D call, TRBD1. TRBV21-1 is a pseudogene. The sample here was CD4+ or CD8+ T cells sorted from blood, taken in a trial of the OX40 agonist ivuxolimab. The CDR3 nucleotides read TGTGCCAGCAGCAAACCGGTTCCCGGACAGGGGCTCAGAGAGCAGTACTTC. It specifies CASSKPVPGQGLREQYF.